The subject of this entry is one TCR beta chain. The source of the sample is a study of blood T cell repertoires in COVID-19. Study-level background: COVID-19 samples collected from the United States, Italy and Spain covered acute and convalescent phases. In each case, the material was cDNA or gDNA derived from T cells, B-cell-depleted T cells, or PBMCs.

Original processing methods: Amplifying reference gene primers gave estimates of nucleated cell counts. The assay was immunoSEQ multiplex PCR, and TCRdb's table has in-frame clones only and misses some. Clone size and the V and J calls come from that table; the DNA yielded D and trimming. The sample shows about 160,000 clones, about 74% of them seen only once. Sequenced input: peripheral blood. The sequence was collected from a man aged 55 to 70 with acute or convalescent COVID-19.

DNA of the CDR3: TGTGCCAGCAGTTACTCAAACAGGGTGACTGAAGCTTTCTTT. The encoded protein is CASSYSNRVTEAFF. This chain connects TRBV6-5 to TRBJ1-1; D perhaps matches TRBD1 (6 bases). CDR1 MNHEY and CDR2 SVGAGI come from the germline V gene. The length of the CDR3 is 14 residues. Between the trimmed V and J ends, which lost 0 bases and 5 bases, there was a span of 10 bases.